The clone carrying this T cell receptor beta chain has just one count. Data came from immunoSEQ multiplex PCR; TCRdb stores just in-frame clones and leaves some out. The data hold 100,000 to 150,000 clones, with around 89% observed a single time. The sample originates from a study of blood T cell repertoires in COVID-19. About the research overall: Both acute and convalescent COVID-19 samples were obtained from the United States, Italy and Spain. Nucleic acid was either cDNA or gDNA, and it came from T cells, B-cell-depleted T cells, or PBMCs.

This CDR3 contains 16 residues. Germline loops: CDR1 LGHNA, CDR2 YNFKEQ. V was pared by 1 base and J by 4 bases, with 16 bases between. Recruited during active infection, patients (from Seattle) were subsequently followed longitudinally. The receptor was isolated from a man aged 55 to 70 with COVID-19, enrolled during active disease. This chain joins TRBV4-2 and TRBJ1-1; TRBD1 is a possible D gene (6 bases). The source material was peripheral blood. CDR3 amino acids: CASSQVGFGRGTEAFF. The CDR3 nucleotides read TGTGCCAGCAGCCAAGTGGGTTTTGGCAGGGGCACTGAAGCTTTCTTT.